Included here is one TCR beta chain sequence, with context. Its antigen is not identified. The data derive from a study of OX40 agonist ivuxolimab in advanced cancers. For the study at large: Patients received ivuxolimab, an agonistic anti-OX40 (CD134) antibody. The dose-escalation cohort was roughly 84% male, with a mean age of 60 years, ranging about 23 to 80.

Germline V CDR1 and CDR2: SGHRS, YFSETQ. This CDR3 is 14 amino acids long. V shed 0 bases and J shed 4 bases, with 8 bases lying between them. Whole-study findings and limits: The average count of expanded clones was higher among CD8+ T cells than among CD4+. Low normalized clonal expansion also occurred in some nonresponding patients.

Only in-frame clones appear in the TCRdb table, and some are missing; sequencing was by immunoSEQ multiplex PCR. This repertoire shows 60,000 to 90,000 clones, approximately 86% found once; its top ten account for approximately 0.73%. Sequencing was performed on CD4+ or CD8+ T cells sorted from blood, taken in a trial of the OX40 agonist ivuxolimab. The sequence derives from an adult with an advanced solid tumor such as melanoma, head and neck, liver or kidney cancer. V is TRBV5-1 and J is TRBJ1-5, with TRBD1 as a possible D gene (6 bases). As DNA, the CDR3 is TGCGCCAGCAGCTTGGGGGGGGCGAATCAGCCCCAGCATTTT. Amino acids: CASSLGGANQPQHF.